Each of the 10 T cell receptor beta chains below was sequenced from the same sample in a study of T cell changes during pregnancy in multiple sclerosis (dated by TCRdb to between 2017 and 2020). The library relied on the immunoSEQ multiplex PCR assay. TCRdb provides this immuneACCESS table in a form limited to in-frame rearrangements. Some clones are lacking; in checked studies, under half of them reflect an unresolved V gene, and why the rest are absent is not known. The sample records 80,000 to 95,000 clones, around 95% of which are singletons. The ten largest clones represent around 1.4% of the sample. Sequenced here: peripheral blood, sampled in the third trimester of pregnancy. These receptors were obtained from a female donor in good health, enrolled as a control in a pregnancy study.

V and J are TRBV2 and TRBJ2-3; D is possibly TRBD2 (5 bases). Trimming cost V 6 bases and J 1 base, with 8 bases left between them. CDR1 is SNHLY, CDR2 FYNNEI, per germline. The CDR3 consists of 13 residues. CDR3 nucleotides: TGTGCCAGCAGGCGGGTTCGCACAGATACGCAGTATTTT. Protein product: CASRRVRTDTQYF. The full variable domain, its missing parts supplied by reference TRBV2 and TRBJ2-3, is EPEVTQTPSHQVTQMGQEVILRCVPISNHLYFYWYRQILGQKVEFLVSFYNNEISEKSEIFDDQFSVERPDGSNFTLKIRSTKLEDSAMYFCASRRVRTDTQYFGPGTRLTVL.

V usage is TRBV6-1 and J usage is TRBJ1-5; 7 bases are shared with TRBD1. This CDR3 has 14 residues. V dropped 3 bases and J dropped 6; count of bases not matched to a gene: 5. Germline V gene sequence: CDR1 MNHNS, CDR2 SASEGT. This chain's CDR3 is CASSDLGQFQPQHF. The CDR3 DNA reads TGTGCCAGCAGTGATTTGGGACAGTTTCAGCCCCAGCATTTT.

The genes are TRBV6-6 and TRBJ2-3, with a weak D call TRBD2 (5 bases). The V end was cut by 6 bases, the J end by 6 bases, with 16 bases between. CDR3 length: 14 amino acids. The V gene's germline CDR1 is MNHNY and CDR2 SVGAGI (reference sequence). The CDR3 protein is CASRIRAVDDTQYF. In DNA form, the CDR3 reads TGTGCCAGCAGGATTAGAGCGGTCGATGATACGCAGTATTTT.

V usage is TRBV5-4 and J usage is TRBJ2-4; 7 bases agree with TRBD2. V lost 4 bases, J lost 6 bases, and 7 bases stayed unmatched. Germline CDR1 is SGHNT and CDR2 is YYREEE (reference sequence). The length of the CDR3 is 14 residues. CDR3 amino acids: CASSSRGSINIQYF. Here the CDR3 DNA reads TGTGCCAGCAGCAGTCGCGGGAGTATAAACATTCAGTACTTC.

The rearrangement uses TRBV4-1 and TRBJ2-1, with D perhaps TRBD2 (5 bases). The CDR3 extends over 15 amino acids. The V gene's germline CDR1 is MGHRA and CDR2 YSYEKL. V was cut by 8 bases and J by 10 bases, with 24 bases left in between. CDR3 bases: TGCGCCAGCCTATCAGGCGGACTTCCCCTGGGGGAGCAGTTCTTC. Protein sequence: CASLSGGLPLGEQFF.

The chain has TRBV5-1 and TRBJ2-1; weak D call: TRBD2 (5 bases). The CDR3 runs to 15 residues. V lost 3 bases and J lost 0, with 10 bases in between. Germline CDR1 SGHRS, CDR2 YFSETQ. The CDR3 coding sequence is TGCGCCAGCAGCTGGGCACTAGACTCCTACAATGAGCAGTTCTTC. It specifies CASSWALDSYNEQFF.

CDR3 in amino acids: CSVGTDGNTIYF. The CDR3 nucleotides read TGCAGCGTTGGGACAGACGGAAACACCATATATTTT. V is TRBV29-1 and J is TRBJ1-3, with D tentatively TRBD1 (6 bases). V gave up 4 bases and J gave up 4 bases, with 8 bases separating them. Germline CDR1 is SQVTM and CDR2 is ANQGSEA. The CDR3 length is 12 residues.

This sequence joins TRBV6-1 and TRBJ2-1; possibly TRBD2 for D (6 bases). The CDR3 sequence is 17 residues long. V lost 1 base, J lost 3 bases, and 16 bases lay in between. CDR1 is MNHNS and CDR2 is SASEGT in the germline V gene. The CDR3 spells CASSEGLVVLGYNEQFF. For the CDR3, the DNA is TGTGCCAGCAGTGAAGGACTAGTGGTCCTCGGCTACAATGAGCAGTTCTTC.

This chain links TRBV5-6 with TRBJ1-1; D unclear. Germline V CDR1 and CDR2: SGHDT, YYEEEE. The CDR3 is made up of 14 amino acids. V lost 0 bases, J lost 5 bases, and 11 bases lay in between. Here the CDR3 DNA reads TGTGCCAGCAGCTTGGCGATCGGGGTGACTGAAGCTTTCTTT. Its protein product is CASSLAIGVTEAFF.

This clone has just one count. This chain uses TRBV5-6 with TRBJ2-3; the match to TRBD2 covers 11 bases. J was trimmed by 5 bases and V by 1 base; bases with no gene match: 3. This CDR3 is built from 15 residues. From germline, CDR1 is SGHDT and CDR2 YYEEEE. CDR3 in DNA: TGTGCCAGCAGCTTGTTAGCGGGAGGGCTAGATACGCAGTATTTT. Protein product: CASSLLAGGLDTQYF.